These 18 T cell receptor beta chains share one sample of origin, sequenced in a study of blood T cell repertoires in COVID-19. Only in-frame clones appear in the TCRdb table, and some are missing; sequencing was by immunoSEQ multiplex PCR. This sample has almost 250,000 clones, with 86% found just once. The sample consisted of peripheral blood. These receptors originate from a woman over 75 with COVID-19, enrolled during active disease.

This CDR3 reads CASSINRGGYTF. CDR3 sequence (DNA): TGTGCCAGCAGCATTAACAGGGGTGGCTACACCTTC. This chain connects TRBV21-1 to TRBJ1-2; the table's D call, TRBD1, was not checked against the DNA. TRBV21-1 is a pseudogene segment. CDR3 length equals 12 residues.

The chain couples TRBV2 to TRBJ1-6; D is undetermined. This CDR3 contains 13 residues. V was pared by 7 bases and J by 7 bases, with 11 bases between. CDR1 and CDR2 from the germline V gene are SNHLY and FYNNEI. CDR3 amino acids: CASILAPNSPLHF. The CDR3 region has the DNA TGTGCCAGCATCTTGGCCCCAAATTCACCCCTCCACTTT.

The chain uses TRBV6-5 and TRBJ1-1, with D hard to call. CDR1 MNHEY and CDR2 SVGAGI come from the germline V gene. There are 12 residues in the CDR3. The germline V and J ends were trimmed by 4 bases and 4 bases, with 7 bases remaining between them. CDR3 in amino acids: CASSSAGTEAFF. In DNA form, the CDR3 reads TGTGCCAGCAGTTCGGCGGGCACTGAAGCTTTCTTT.

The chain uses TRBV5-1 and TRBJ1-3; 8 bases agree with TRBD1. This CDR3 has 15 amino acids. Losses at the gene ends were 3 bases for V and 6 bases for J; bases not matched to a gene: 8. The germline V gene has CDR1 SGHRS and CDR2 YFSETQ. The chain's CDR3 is CASSSQTGVPNTIYF. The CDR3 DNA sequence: TGCGCCAGCAGCTCTCAGACAGGGGTGCCAAACACCATATATTTT.

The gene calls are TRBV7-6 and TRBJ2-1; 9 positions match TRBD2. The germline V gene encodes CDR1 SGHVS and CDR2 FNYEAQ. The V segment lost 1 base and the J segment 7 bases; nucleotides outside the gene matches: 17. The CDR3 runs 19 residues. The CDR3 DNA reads TGTGCCAGCAGCTTAGTAGGGGGAGCGGGGGGTATTACTAGGAATGAGCAGTTCTTC. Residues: CASSLVGGAGGITRNEQFF. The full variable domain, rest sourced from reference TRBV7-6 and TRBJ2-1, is GAGVSQSPRYKVTKRGQDVALRCDPISGHVSLYWYRQALGQGPEFLTYFNYEAQQDKSGLPNDRFSAERPEGSISTLTIQRTEQRDSAMYRCASSLVGGAGGITRNEQFFGPGTRLTVL.

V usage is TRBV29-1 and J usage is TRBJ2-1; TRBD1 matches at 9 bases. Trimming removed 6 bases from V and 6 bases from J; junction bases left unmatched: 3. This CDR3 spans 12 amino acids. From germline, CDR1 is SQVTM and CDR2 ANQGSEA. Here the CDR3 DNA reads TGCAGCGTGGGACAGGGTTTCAATGAGCAGTTCTTC. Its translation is CSVGQGFNEQFF.

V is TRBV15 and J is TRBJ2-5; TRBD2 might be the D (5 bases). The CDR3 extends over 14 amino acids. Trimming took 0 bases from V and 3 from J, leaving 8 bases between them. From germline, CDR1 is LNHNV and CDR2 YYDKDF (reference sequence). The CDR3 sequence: CATSRDPGKETQYF. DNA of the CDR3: TGTGCCACCAGCAGAGATCCGGGGAAAGAGACCCAGTACTTC.

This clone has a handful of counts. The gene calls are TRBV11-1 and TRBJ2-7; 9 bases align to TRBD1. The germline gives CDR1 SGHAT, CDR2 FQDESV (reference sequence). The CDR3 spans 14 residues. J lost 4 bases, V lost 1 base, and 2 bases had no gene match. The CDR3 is CASSLGGQGYEQYV. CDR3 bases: TGTGCCAGCAGCTTAGGGGGACAGGGATACGAGCAGTACGTC.

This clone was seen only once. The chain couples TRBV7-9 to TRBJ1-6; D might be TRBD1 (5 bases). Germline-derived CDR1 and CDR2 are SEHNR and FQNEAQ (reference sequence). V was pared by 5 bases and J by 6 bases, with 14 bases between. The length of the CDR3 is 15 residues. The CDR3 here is CASSPMAGVNSPLHF. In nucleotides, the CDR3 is TGTGCCAGCAGCCCTATGGCGGGGGTTAATTCACCCCTCCACTTT.

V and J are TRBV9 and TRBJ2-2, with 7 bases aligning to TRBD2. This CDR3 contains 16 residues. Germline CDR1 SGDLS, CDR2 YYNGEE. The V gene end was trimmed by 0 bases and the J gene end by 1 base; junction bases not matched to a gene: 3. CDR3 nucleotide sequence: TGTGCCAGCAGCGTAGCTAAGCGGGGGAACACCGGGGAGCTGTTTTTT. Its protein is CASSVAKRGNTGELFF.

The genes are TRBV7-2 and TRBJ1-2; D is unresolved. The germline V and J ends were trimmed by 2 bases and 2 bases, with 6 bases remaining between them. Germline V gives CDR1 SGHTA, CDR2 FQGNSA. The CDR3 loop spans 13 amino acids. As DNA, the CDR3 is TGTGCCAGCAGCTTACGGTCAAACTATGGCTACACCTTC. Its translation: CASSLRSNYGYTF.

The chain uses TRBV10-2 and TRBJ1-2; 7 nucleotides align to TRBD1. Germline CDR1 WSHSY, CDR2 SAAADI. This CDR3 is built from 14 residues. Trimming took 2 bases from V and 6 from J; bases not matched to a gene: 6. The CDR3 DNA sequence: TGCGCCAGCAGTGAGGCACAGGGGAATCATGGCTACACCTTC. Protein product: CASSEAQGNHGYTF.

CDR3: CASSVEVRSSYNEQFF. In DNA form, the CDR3 reads TGTGCCAGCAGCGTAGAAGTGCGGAGCTCCTACAATGAGCAGTTCTTC. This chain uses TRBV9 with TRBJ2-1; D is undetermined. Trimming left V 0 bases short and J 0 bases short, with 10 bases between. The CDR3 runs 16 residues. Looked up from germline, CDR1 is SGDLS and CDR2 is YYNGEE.

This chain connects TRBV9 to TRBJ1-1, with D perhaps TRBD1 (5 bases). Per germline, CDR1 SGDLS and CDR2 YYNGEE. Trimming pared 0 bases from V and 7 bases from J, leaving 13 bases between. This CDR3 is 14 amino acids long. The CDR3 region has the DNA TGTGCCAGCAGCGTAGCAGACCCAAGGGGTGAAGCTTTCTTT. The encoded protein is CASSVADPRGEAFF.

DNA for the CDR3: TGTGCCAGCAGCTATGGGAGGGGGGGTACCTACGAGCAGTACTTC. Protein sequence: CASSYGRGGTYEQYF. V gene TRBV11-2 combines with J gene TRBJ2-7; D is perhaps TRBD2 (7 bases). Trimming removed 4 bases from V and 2 bases from J, with 15 bases in between. From germline, CDR1 is SGHAT and CDR2 FQNNGV. The CDR3 totals 15 residues.

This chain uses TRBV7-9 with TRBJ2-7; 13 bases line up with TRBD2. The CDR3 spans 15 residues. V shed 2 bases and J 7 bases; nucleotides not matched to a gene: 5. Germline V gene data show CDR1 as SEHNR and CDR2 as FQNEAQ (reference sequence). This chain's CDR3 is CASSLFGLAGEEQYV. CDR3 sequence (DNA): TGTGCCAGCAGCTTATTCGGACTAGCGGGGGAGGAGCAGTACGTC.

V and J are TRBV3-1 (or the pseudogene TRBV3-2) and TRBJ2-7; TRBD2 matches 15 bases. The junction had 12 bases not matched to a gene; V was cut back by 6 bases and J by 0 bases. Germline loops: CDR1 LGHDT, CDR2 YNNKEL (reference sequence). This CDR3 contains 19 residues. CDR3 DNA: TGTGCCAGCAGACGGACTAGCGGGGGGGGATTCCCGAGCTCCTACGAGCAGTACGTC. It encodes CASRRTSGGGFPSSYEQYV.

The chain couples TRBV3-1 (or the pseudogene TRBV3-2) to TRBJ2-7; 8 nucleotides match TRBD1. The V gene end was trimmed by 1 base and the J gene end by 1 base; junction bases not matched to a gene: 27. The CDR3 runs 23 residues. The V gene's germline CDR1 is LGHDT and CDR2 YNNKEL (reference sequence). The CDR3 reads CASSQVPFPGEVPGTGFSYEQYF. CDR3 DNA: TGTGCCAGCAGCCAAGTCCCCTTTCCCGGAGAGGTTCCCGGGACAGGTTTTTCCTACGAGCAGTACTTC.